This T cell receptor (beta chain) emerged from a study of cytomegalovirus exposure and HLA in healthy donors. Study-level results: Most of the TCR beta V segments (in an earlier analysis) were productive either about 87% or about 30% of the time. There were approximately 150 TCR beta chains listed as cytomegalovirus-associated. Fewer N-insertions (relative to the roughly 670-donor mean) were reportedly seen in an Asian-associated ancestry cluster in a later analysis. Specificity for CMV antigens was confirmed in vitro for a few of the CMV-associated chains.

The PCR used 60 Vbeta and 13 Jbeta primers. The repertoire was sequenced with immunoSEQ multiplex PCR; TCRdb's copy has only in-frame clones and lacks some. Of 80,000 to 130,000 clones listed, 79% were seen once; the top ten hold 3.5% to 4.5%. This CDR3 has 14 residues. In germline, CDR1 is SEHNR, CDR2 FQNEAQ (reference sequence). This clone was counted a single time. Antigen unknown. One end of the junction varies from germline; a read error may be responsible. This clonotype originated in a female donor in good health and CMV-seropositive. The specimen was PBMCs. The chain recombines TRBV7-9 with TRBJ1-2; 9 nucleotides line up with TRBD1. The CDR3 DNA sequence: TGTTCCAGCAGCTTTGAAGGGACAGGGTATGGCTACACCTTC. Protein product: CSSSFEGTGYGYTF.